What follows are 10 T cell receptor beta chains derived from one specimen sequenced in a study of memory CD4+ T cells and cytomegalovirus serostatus. Sequencing was performed with immunoSEQ multiplex PCR; in TCRdb, only in-frame clones are kept and a portion is missing. Here the sample spans under 80,000 clones, about 78% being singletons. The sort gate was single viable CD3+CD4+CD8-CD45RO+ cells for memory CD4+ T cells. The sample taken for sequencing was memory CD4+ T cells from blood. These receptors all come from an adult in good health and CMV-seropositive.

This chain joins TRBV5-4 and TRBJ1-4, with D possibly being TRBD1 (5 bases). This CDR3 comprises 15 residues. In germline, CDR1 is SGHNT, CDR2 YYREEE (reference sequence). V lost 3 bases, J lost 5 bases, and 14 bases lay in between. CDR3 sequence: CASSSREGINEKLFF. CDR3 bases: TGTGCCAGCAGCTCCCGTGAGGGGATAAATGAAAAACTGTTTTTT.

This sequence joins TRBV5-4 and TRBJ2-4, with D hard to call. Between the trimmed V and J ends, which lost 7 bases and 0 bases, there was a span of 17 bases. The CDR3 consists of 16 residues. Germline V gene data show CDR1 as SGHNT and CDR2 as YYREEE (reference sequence). The chain's CDR3 is CASAPQGILAKNIQYF. The CDR3 DNA sequence: TGTGCCAGCGCCCCCCAAGGGATTCTAGCCAAAAACATTCAGTACTTC.

A remark on this clone: No conserved phenylalanine or tryptophan is present at the end of the CDR3, so a read error is the likely explanation. V is TRBV6-5 and J is TRBJ1-2, with D possibly matching TRBD1 (6 bases). The CDR3 has 14 residues. Germline CDR1 reads MNHEY; CDR2 reads SVGAGI. CDR3 in amino acids: CASSLRGIGYGYTL. The CDR3 region has the DNA TGTGCTAGCAGCCTAAGGGGGATCGGCTACGGCTACACCTTA.

This chain uses TRBV5-1 with TRBJ2-2; 9 positions agree with TRBD1. Germline V CDR1 and CDR2: SGHRS, YFSETQ. Trimming removed 0 bases from V and 6 bases from J; junction bases left unmatched: 3. This CDR3 region has 15 residues. CDR3 bases: TGCGCCAGCAGCTTGGGGGGACAGGGATCCGGGGAGCTGTTTTTT. Translating gives CASSLGGQGSGELFF. Complete variable domain (other parts from reference TRBV5-1 and TRBJ2-2): KAGVTQTPRYLIKTRGQQVTLSCSPISGHRSVSWYQQTPGQGLQFLFEYFSETQRNKGNFPGRFSGRQFSNSRSEMNVSTLELGDSALYLCASSLGGQGSGELFFGEGSRLTVL.

The V gene is TRBV5-1, the J gene TRBJ1-5; possibly TRBD1 for D (6 bases). Germline values: CDR1 SGHRS, CDR2 YFSETQ. V shed 3 bases and J shed 3 bases, with 10 bases lying between them. The CDR3 is 14 residues long. This CDR3 is CASSSGQPNQPQHF. The CDR3 DNA reads as TGCGCCAGCAGCTCGGGACAACCCAATCAGCCCCAGCATTTT.

V and J are TRBV11-2 and TRBJ2-3; 10 bases are a match to TRBD2. The CDR3 is made up of 16 amino acids. Germline values: CDR1 SGHAT, CDR2 FQNNGV. After removal of 5 bases from V and 6 bases from J, the junction contained 11 bases not matched to a gene. The CDR3 DNA follows: TGTGCCAGCAGCAGCCTAGCGGGAGATCGGTGGGATACGCAGTATTTT. Amino acid sequence: CASSSLAGDRWDTQYF.

The chain links TRBV5-1 to TRBJ2-1; possibly TRBD1 or TRBD2 for D (5 bases each). The CDR3 covers 16 residues. Trimming took 7 bases from V and 9 from J, leaving 26 bases between them. CDR1 and CDR2 (germline): SGHRS, YFSETQ. The CDR3 sequence is CASGSPSFRGGGEQFF. The CDR3 region has the DNA TGCGCCAGCGGAAGTCCCTCGTTCCGGGGCGGCGGTGAGCAGTTCTTC. Together with reference TRBV5-1 and TRBJ2-1, the CDR3 gives the full variable domain: KAGVTQTPRYLIKTRGQQVTLSCSPISGHRSVSWYQQTPGQGLQFLFEYFSETQRNKGNFPGRFSGRQFSNSRSEMNVSTLELGDSALYLCASGSPSFRGGGEQFFGPGTRLTVL.

The chain carries TRBV19 and TRBJ2-5, with 7 nucleotides matching TRBD2. This CDR3 comprises 15 residues. The ends lost 1 base at V and 1 base at J; junction bases unmatched: 3. Germline values: CDR1 LNHDA, CDR2 SQIVND (reference sequence). CDR3 sequence: CASSIGPSGQETQYF. DNA of the CDR3: TGTGCCAGTAGTATAGGTCCTAGCGGCCAAGAGACCCAGTACTTC.

The genes are TRBV7-2 and TRBJ1-5; 9 bases align to TRBD1. J was trimmed by 4 bases and V by 2 bases; bases with no gene match: 3. The CDR3 is 15 amino acids. Looked up from germline, CDR1 is SGHTA and CDR2 is FQGNSA. CDR3 region: CASSLRTGANQPQHF. Here the CDR3 DNA reads TGTGCCAGCAGCTTAAGGACAGGGGCAAATCAGCCCCAGCATTTT.

This rearrangement joins TRBV11-3 to TRBJ2-3, with 8 bases aligning to TRBD2. This CDR3 spans 15 amino acids. Germline CDR1 reads SGHNT; CDR2 reads YENEEA. V was pared by 5 bases and J by 3 bases, with 7 bases of the junction left unmatched. CDR3 residues: CASSGGTRTTDTQYF. The CDR3 DNA sequence: TGTGCCAGCAGCGGCGGGACTAGAACTACAGATACGCAGTATTTT. The full variable domain, in which reference TRBV11-3 and TRBJ2-3 provide the parts outside the CDR3, is EAGVVQSPRYKIIEKKQPVAFWCNPISGHNTLYWYLQNLGQGPELLIRYENEEAVDDSQLPKDRFSAERLKGVDSTLKIQPAELGDSAVYLCASSGGTRTTDTQYFGPGTRLTVL.